This TCR beta chain appears in the sequencing data of a study of cytomegalovirus exposure and HLA in healthy donors. PCR employed 60 Vbeta and 13 Jbeta primers. TCRdb keeps only in-frame clones here, not all; method: immunoSEQ multiplex PCR. This sample has more than 85,000 clones, with 70% found just once. CDR1 is SNHLY and CDR2 is FYNNEI in the germline V gene. Trimming pared 5 bases from V and 5 bases from J, leaving 13 bases between. The CDR3 is 13 amino acids. Sequenced: PBMCs. The chain uses TRBV2 and TRBJ2-7, with a possible D match to TRBD1 (6 bases). This receptor was obtained from a woman between 50 and 59 years old in good health and CMV-seropositive. CDR3 amino acids: CASSWGLDDEQYF. DNA of the CDR3: TGTGCCAGCAGTTGGGGGCTGGATGACGAGCAGTACTTC.